This T cell receptor (beta chain) is drawn from a study of blood T cell repertoires in COVID-19. Whole-study context: Sites in the United States, Italy and Spain provided acute and convalescent COVID-19 samples. PBMCs, B-cell-depleted T cells, or T cells provided the cDNA or gDNA that made up the material.

The CDR3 is made up of 15 amino acids. Germline V gives CDR1 SGHRS, CDR2 YFSETQ. The V and J ends lost 0 bases and 4 bases respectively, with 8 bases between them. In the study's own analysis: Amplification from reference gene primers served as the basis for estimated nucleated cell counts. TCRdb keeps only in-frame clones here, not all; method: immunoSEQ multiplex PCR. The DNA gave D and trimming, while V, J and clone size come from that table. This sample has 160,000 or so clones, with 70% to 90% found just once. This rearrangement joins TRBV5-1 to TRBJ2-6; perhaps TRBD2 as D (5 bases). This clonotype was sampled from a man aged 55-75 years with acute or convalescent COVID-19. The source material was peripheral blood. The CDR3: CASSLGGPGANVLTF. The CDR3 DNA sequence: TGCGCCAGCAGCTTGGGCGGGCCAGGGGCCAACGTCCTGACTTTC.